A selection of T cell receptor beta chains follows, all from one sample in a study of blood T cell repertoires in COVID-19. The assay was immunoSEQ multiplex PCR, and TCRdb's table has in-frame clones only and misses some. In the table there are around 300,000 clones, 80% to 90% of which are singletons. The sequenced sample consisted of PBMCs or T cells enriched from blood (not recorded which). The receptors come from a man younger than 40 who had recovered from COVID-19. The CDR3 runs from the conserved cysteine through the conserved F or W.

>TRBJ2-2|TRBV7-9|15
CASSLGYPNTGELFF
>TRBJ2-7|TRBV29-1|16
CSVEDLSGQGAYEQYF
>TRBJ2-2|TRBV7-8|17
CASSLKTSGGRGGELFF
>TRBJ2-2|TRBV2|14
CASIQGGGTGELFF
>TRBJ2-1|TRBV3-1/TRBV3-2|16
CASSQASGRSYNEQFF
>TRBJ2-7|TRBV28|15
CASSLVRQNPYEQYF
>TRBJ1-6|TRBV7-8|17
CASSLVGSGKNNSPLHF
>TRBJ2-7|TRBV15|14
CATSGGTGGYEQYF
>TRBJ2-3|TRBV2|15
CAAKESFSTTDTQYF
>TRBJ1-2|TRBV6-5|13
CASRQTGRNGYTF
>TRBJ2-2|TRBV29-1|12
CSADGATGELFF
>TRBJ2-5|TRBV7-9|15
CASSLASALQETQYF
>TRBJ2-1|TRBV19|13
CASSRDRVNEQFF
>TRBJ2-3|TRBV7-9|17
CASSLVQGAFRADTQYF
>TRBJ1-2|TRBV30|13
CAWSVLGAYGYTF
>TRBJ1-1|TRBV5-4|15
CASSSGGGMNTEAFF
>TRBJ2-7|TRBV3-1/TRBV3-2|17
CASSLGLAGAYSYEQYF
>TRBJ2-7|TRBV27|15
CASSLIDSVGYEQYF
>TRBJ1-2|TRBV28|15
CASSPRGRPYYGYTF
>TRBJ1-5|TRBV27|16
CASSLVGRGSSQPQHF
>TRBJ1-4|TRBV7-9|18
CASSHGGSGMGTNEKLFF
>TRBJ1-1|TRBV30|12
CAWIGQNTEAFF
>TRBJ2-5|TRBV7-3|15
CASSSPGLGQETQYF
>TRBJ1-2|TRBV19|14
CASTLGQTNYGYTF
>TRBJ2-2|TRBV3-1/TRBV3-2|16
CASSQGLAGGPGELFF
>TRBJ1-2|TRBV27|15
CASRPQGAAPYGYTF
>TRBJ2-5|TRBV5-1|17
CASSLGGYRVKGETQYF
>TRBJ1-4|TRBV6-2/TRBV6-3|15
CASSFLQTTNEKLFF
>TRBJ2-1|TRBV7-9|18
CASSLAFTQAGLNNEQFF
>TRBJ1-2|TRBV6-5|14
CASSYARTAYGYTF
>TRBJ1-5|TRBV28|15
CASSYRGLSNQPQHF
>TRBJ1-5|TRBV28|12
CASSSLGQPQHF
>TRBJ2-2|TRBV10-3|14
CAISTTGGTGELFF
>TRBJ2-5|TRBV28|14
CASSLSPGQETQYF
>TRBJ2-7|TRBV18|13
CASSSGQHYEQYF
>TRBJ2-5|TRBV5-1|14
CASSADSLEETQYF
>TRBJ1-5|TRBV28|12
CASRRPRGPQHF
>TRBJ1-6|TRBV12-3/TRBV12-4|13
CASSGQVDSPLHF
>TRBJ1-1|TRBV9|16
CASSVDWAGGITEAFF
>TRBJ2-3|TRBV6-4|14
CASSDSYNTDTQYF
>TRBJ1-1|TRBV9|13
CASSAGGQTEAFF
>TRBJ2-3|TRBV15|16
CATSGTSGGEADTQYF
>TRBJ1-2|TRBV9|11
CASSINYGYTF
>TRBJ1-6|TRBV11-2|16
CASSLEEQGFNSPLHF
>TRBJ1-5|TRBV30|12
CAWSTGHQPQHF
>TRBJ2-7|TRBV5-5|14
CASSHGTVPYEQYF
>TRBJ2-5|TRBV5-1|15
CASSLARLGQETQYF
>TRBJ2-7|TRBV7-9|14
CASSYGTGNYEQYF
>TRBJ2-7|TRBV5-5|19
CASSVGDRVYPFSSYEQYF
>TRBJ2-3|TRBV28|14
CASSSPGVADTQYF
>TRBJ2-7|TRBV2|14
CASGRTSGGYEQYF
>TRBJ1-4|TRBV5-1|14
CASSRTYRGEKLFF
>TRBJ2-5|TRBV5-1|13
CASSPDRKETQYF
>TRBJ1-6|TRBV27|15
CASSLGAGGASPLHF
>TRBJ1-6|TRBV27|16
CASSRLSQGGNSPLHF
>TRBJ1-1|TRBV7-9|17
CASSPRDRGRVYTEAFF
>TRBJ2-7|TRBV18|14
CASSAGQAYYEQYF
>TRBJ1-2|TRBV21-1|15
CASSKAPTGGYGYTF
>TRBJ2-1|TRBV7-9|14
CASSLEARSNEQFF